One TCR beta chain is described in this entry. Its antigen remains unidentified. Generated by immunoSEQ multiplex PCR, the TCRdb table keeps only in-frame clones and is missing some. The sample shows 20,000 to 30,000 clones, around 70% of them seen only once. This sample was taken from a study of immune evolution from preneoplasia to lung adenocarcinoma. Study-wide results and caveats: Later-stage lesions appeared to have more T cells, more diversity, less clonality. Top clone share appeared to fall from AAH through AIS, MIA, adenocarcinoma.

Resections took place in Japan or China from 2014 to 2017. Trimming took off 0 bases at V and 5 bases at J, with 14 bases between the two ends. Germline values: CDR1 SGDLS, CDR2 YYNGEE. This CDR3 is 15 amino acids long. The V and J genes are TRBV9 and TRBJ2-5; possible D gene TRBD2, 6 bases. The sequence came from a person between 60 and 70 years old with invasive lung adenocarcinoma. Some clones in this sample may be carry-over from other donors' samples. Sequencing used FFPE invasive lung adenocarcinoma tissue. The CDR3: CASSVGDLMWETQYF. The DNA of the CDR3 is TGTGCCAGCAGCGTAGGGGACTTAATGTGGGAGACCCAGTACTTC.